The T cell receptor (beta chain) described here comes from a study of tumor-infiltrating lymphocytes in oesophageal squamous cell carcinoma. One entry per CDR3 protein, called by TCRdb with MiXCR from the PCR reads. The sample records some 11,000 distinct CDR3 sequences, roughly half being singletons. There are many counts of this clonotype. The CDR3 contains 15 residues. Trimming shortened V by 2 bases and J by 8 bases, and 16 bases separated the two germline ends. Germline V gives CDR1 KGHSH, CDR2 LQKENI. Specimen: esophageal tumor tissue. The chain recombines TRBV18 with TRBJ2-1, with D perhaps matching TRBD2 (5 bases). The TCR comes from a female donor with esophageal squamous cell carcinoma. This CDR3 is CASSPAARPGYEQFF. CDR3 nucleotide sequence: TGTGCCAGCTCACCAGCAGCTCGACCGGGGTATGAGCAGTTCTTC.